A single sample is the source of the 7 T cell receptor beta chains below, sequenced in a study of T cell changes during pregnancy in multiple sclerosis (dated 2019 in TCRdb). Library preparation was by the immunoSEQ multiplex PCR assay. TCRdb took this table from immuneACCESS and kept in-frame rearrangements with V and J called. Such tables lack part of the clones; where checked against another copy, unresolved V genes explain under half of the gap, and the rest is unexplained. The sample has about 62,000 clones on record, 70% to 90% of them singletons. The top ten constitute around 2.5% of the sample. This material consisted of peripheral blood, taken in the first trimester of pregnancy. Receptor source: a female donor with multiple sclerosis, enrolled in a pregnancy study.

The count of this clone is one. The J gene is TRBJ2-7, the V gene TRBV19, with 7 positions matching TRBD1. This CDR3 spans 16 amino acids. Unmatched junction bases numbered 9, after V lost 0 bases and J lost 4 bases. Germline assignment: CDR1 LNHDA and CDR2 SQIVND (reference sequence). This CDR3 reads CASSIDSMTGSYEQYF. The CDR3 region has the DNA TGTGCCAGTAGTATAGATTCGATGACAGGGAGTTACGAGCAGTACTTC.

CDR3 nucleotides: TGTGCCAGCTCACCACCTATATGGGGCAGGGGGCATAGGACTGAAGCTTTCTTT. This translates into CASSPPIWGRGHRTEAFF. The chain joins TRBV18 to TRBJ1-1; 8 positions match TRBD1. J gave up 5 bases and V 0 bases, and 14 bases lay outside the gene matches. The CDR3 extends over 18 amino acids. Germline CDR1 KGHSH, CDR2 LQKENI.

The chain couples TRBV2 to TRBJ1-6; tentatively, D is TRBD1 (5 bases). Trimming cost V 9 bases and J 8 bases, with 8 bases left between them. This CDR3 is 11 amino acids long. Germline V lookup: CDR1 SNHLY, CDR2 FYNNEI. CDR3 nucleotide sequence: TGTGCCAGGGGACTGGATTCACCCCTCCACTTT. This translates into CARGLDSPLHF.

The CDR3 nucleotides are TGTGCCAGCAGCTCCGGGACAGATACCGTTAGAGACAAAAACATTCAGTACTTC. This gives the protein CASSSGTDTVRDKNIQYF. This chain links TRBV5-6 with TRBJ2-4; 7 bases match TRBD1. The length of the CDR3 is 18 residues. J lost 3 bases, V lost 3 bases, and 15 bases had no gene match. The germline V gene encodes CDR1 SGHDT and CDR2 YYEEEE.

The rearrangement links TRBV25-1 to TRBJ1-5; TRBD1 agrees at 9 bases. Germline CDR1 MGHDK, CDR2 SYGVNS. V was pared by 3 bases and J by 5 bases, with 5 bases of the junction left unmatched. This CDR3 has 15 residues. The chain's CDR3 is CASSDGDRDDQPQHF. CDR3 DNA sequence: TGTGCCAGCAGTGATGGGGACAGGGATGATCAGCCCCAGCATTTT.

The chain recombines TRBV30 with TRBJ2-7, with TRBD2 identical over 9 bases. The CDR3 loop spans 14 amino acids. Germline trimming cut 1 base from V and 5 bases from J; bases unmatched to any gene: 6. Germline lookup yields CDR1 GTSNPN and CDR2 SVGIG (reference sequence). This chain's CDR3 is CAWSAGGGAHEQYF. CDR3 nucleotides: TGTGCCTGGAGTGCTGGCGGGGGGGCCCACGAGCAGTACTTC.

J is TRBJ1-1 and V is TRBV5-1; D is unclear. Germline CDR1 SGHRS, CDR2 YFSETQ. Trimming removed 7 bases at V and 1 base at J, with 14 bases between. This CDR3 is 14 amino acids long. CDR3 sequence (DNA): TGCGCCAGCTCGGAGCGGGTGGGGAACACTGAAGCTTTCTTT. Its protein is CASSERVGNTEAFF.